The 32 T cell receptor beta chains below were found in one sample sequenced in a study of OX40 agonist ivuxolimab in advanced cancers. Clones were read by immunoSEQ multiplex PCR, and TCRdb kept only the in-frame ones, dropping some. The sample lists 70,000 to 95,000 clones; 90% to 95% were seen once. The sample here was CD4+ or CD8+ T cells sorted from blood, taken in a trial of the OX40 agonist ivuxolimab. These receptors all come from an adult with an advanced solid tumor such as melanoma, head and neck, liver or kidney cancer.

The genes are TRBV5-6 and TRBJ1-1; D uncertain. V lost 4 bases and J 13 bases, leaving 20 bases between the germline ends. The CDR3 sequence is 13 residues long. Germline loops: CDR1 SGHDT, CDR2 YYEEEE. The CDR3 here is CASSPGGNKAGFF. The CDR3 DNA follows: TGTGCCAGCAGCCCGGGAGGGAACAAGGCGGGTTTCTTT.

V is TRBV19 and J is TRBJ2-4; 7 bases are a match to TRBD2. J gave up 2 bases and V 6 bases, and 7 bases lay outside the gene matches. Germline CDR1 LNHDA, CDR2 SQIVND (reference sequence). The CDR3 runs to 15 residues. The CDR3 here is CASRRGLETKNIQYF. The CDR3 bases are TGTGCCAGTAGACGAGGACTAGAAACCAAAAACATTCAGTACTTC.

The table lists this clone with a count of one. The V and J genes are TRBV5-6 and TRBJ2-1; D is ambiguous. The CDR3 loop spans 13 amino acids. V lost 1 base, J lost 5 bases, and 7 bases lay in between. CDR1 and CDR2 from the germline V gene are SGHDT and YYEEEE. The CDR3 protein is CASSLWVNNEQFF. The DNA of the CDR3 is TGTGCCAGCAGCTTGTGGGTCAACAATGAGCAGTTCTTC.

The chain is built from TRBV2 and TRBJ2-3; D is possibly TRBD1 or TRBD2 (5 bases each). Per the germline V gene, CDR1 is SNHLY and CDR2 is FYNNEI. V was pared by 3 bases and J by 4 bases, with 11 bases between. The CDR3 is made up of 14 amino acids. CDR3 sequence: CASSEEAGPDTQYF. Written as DNA, the CDR3 is TGTGCCAGCAGTGAGGAGGCAGGGCCAGATACGCAGTATTTT.

V and J are TRBV6-6 and TRBJ2-7; D ambiguous. V was clipped by 0 bases and J by 5 bases, with 17 bases between them. Germline CDR1 reads MNHNY; CDR2 reads SVGAGI (reference sequence). This CDR3 is built from 16 residues. Here the CDR3 DNA reads TGTGCCAGCAGTTACTCGAGTTTAGGGTTTCAGAACGAGCAGTACTTC. It encodes CASSYSSLGFQNEQYF.

The chain carries TRBV9 and TRBJ1-2; D might be TRBD1 (6 bases). This CDR3 has 12 residues. The V gene's germline CDR1 is SGDLS and CDR2 YYNGEE. V was trimmed by 4 bases and J by 4 bases, leaving 8 bases between them. DNA for the CDR3: TGTGCCAGCAGCCGGGACACCTATGGCTACACCTTC. Encoded protein: CASSRDTYGYTF.

CDR3 DNA sequence: TGTGCCAGCAGCTTGTGGGGTGGGGCCTACGAGCAGTACTTC. Translating gives CASSLWGGAYEQYF. The rearrangement links TRBV5-5 to TRBJ2-7; no definite D call. The CDR3 is made up of 14 amino acids. V lost 1 base and J 2 bases, leaving 10 bases between the germline ends. Germline lookup yields CDR1 SGHKS and CDR2 YYEKEE (reference sequence).

Regarding this clone: Within the sample, other DNA sequences also encode this same CDR3. This chain joins TRBV5-1 and TRBJ2-3; TRBD2 might be the D (5 bases). Trimming took off 4 bases at V and 0 bases at J, with 9 bases between the two ends. Germline loops: CDR1 SGHRS, CDR2 YFSETQ. This CDR3 contains 14 residues. The CDR3, as DNA: TGCGCCAGCAGCCTGGGAGCTAGCACAGATACGCAGTATTTT. Protein product: CASSLGASTDTQYF.

V gene TRBV5-3 combines with J gene TRBJ1-1; D call uncertain. TRBV5-3 is annotated as an ORF whose role is uncertain. The CDR3 extends over 15 amino acids. The V end was cut by 2 bases, the J end by 0 bases, with 11 bases between. The CDR3 DNA reads TGTGCCAGAAGCTTACTCCCCGGATTGAACACTGAAGCTTTCTTT. Translation gives CARSLLPGLNTEAFF.

The chain carries TRBV10-2 and TRBJ2-7; D ambiguous. The V gene lost 4 bases and the J gene lost 5 bases, with 12 bases spanning the gap. The CDR3 is 13 residues long. Germline CDR1 WSHSY, CDR2 SAAADI. CDR3 sequence (DNA): TGCGCCAGCAGTGGTACGACCGAGGACGAGCAGTACTTC. It translates to CASSGTTEDEQYF.

The CDR3 reads CASPTWASGKDTQYF. The CDR3 nucleotides read TGTGCCAGCCCAACCTGGGCTAGCGGGAAAGATACGCAGTATTTT. The chain has TRBV5-8 and TRBJ2-3; 9 bases line up with TRBD2. The V segment lost 7 bases and the J segment 5 bases; nucleotides outside the gene matches: 11. In germline, CDR1 is SGHTS, CDR2 YDEGEE. The CDR3 consists of 15 residues.

This chain uses TRBV7-9 with TRBJ2-1; TRBD1 might be the D (9 bases). Trimming pared 5 bases from V and 10 bases from J, leaving 24 bases between. CDR1 is SEHNR and CDR2 is FQNEAQ in the germline V gene (reference sequence). The CDR3 extends over 16 amino acids. The chain's CDR3 is CASSHGGDRATWEQFF. CDR3 nucleotide sequence: TGTGCCAGCAGCCACGGGGGGGACAGGGCCACGTGGGAGCAGTTCTTC.

The rearrangement joins TRBV27 to TRBJ1-2; no firm D call. The CDR3 runs to 14 residues. Germline CDR1 reads MNHEY; CDR2 reads SMNVEV (reference sequence). V was cut by 3 bases and J by 5 bases, with 13 bases left in between. CDR3 protein: CASSFAGSEYGYTF. Written as DNA, the CDR3 is TGTGCCAGCAGTTTTGCAGGCTCGGAATATGGCTACACCTTC.

V gene TRBV18 combines with J gene TRBJ2-3; D gene unclear. From germline, CDR1 is KGHSH and CDR2 LQKENI. The CDR3 contains 13 residues. Trimming pared 3 bases from V and 4 bases from J, leaving 8 bases between. The CDR3 nucleotides read TGTGCCAGCTCACCCATGACTTCAGATACGCAGTATTTT. This translates into CASSPMTSDTQYF.

This chain connects TRBV2 to TRBJ2-1; 12 bases align to TRBD2. CDR1 is SNHLY and CDR2 is FYNNEI in the germline V gene. Unmatched junction bases numbered 6, after V lost 5 bases and J lost 10 bases. The CDR3 spans 14 residues. The CDR3 loop reads CASSWTSGEGEQFF. As DNA, the CDR3 is TGTGCCAGCAGTTGGACTAGCGGGGAAGGGGAGCAGTTCTTC.

The chain uses TRBV28 and TRBJ2-6; possibly TRBD1 for D (6 bases). V was trimmed by 9 bases and J by 1 base, leaving 19 bases between them. The CDR3 is made up of 17 amino acids. The germline V gene has CDR1 MDHEN and CDR2 SYDVKM. CDR3 nucleotide sequence: TGTGCCAGTTTCTCGCTGGGGGCTTCGTCTGGGGCCAACGTCCTGACTTTC. Amino acid sequence: CASFSLGASSGANVLTF.

V usage is TRBV18 and J usage is TRBJ2-7; 9 bases line up with TRBD1. V lost 0 bases to trimming and J lost 1 base; unmatched junction nucleotides: 4. The CDR3 extends over 16 amino acids. Germline CDR1 and CDR2: KGHSH and LQKENI. CDR3: CASSPPTGGISYEQYF. CDR3 DNA: TGTGCCAGCTCACCACCTACAGGGGGCATTTCCTACGAGCAGTACTTC. Full variable domain (remainder filled in from reference TRBV18 and TRBJ2-7): NAGVMQNPRHLVRRRGQEARLRCSPMKGHSHVYWYRQLPEEGLKFMVYLQKENIIDESGMPKERFSAEFPKEGPSILRIQQVVRGDSAAYFCASSPPTGGISYEQYFGPGTRLTVT.

The chain joins TRBV2 to TRBJ2-7; 8 bases line up with TRBD1. Germline trimming cut 8 bases from V and 2 bases from J; bases unmatched to any gene: 5. The CDR3 runs to 13 residues. Germline CDR1 is SNHLY and CDR2 is FYNNEI. In nucleotides, the CDR3 is TGTGCCAGCTCCGGGACAGGCCCCTACGAGCAGTACTTC. Translated: CASSGTGPYEQYF.

V usage is TRBV30 and J usage is TRBJ1-6, with D perhaps TRBD1 (5 bases). Germline lookup yields CDR1 GTSNPN and CDR2 SVGIG (reference sequence). The length of the CDR3 is 15 residues. V was shortened by 3 bases and J by 1 base, with 10 bases between the two germline ends. The CDR3 region has the DNA TGTGCCTGGAGCCTCGGGGGATCCTATAATTCACCCCTCCACTTT. This gives the protein CAWSLGGSYNSPLHF. Based on the CDR3 plus reference TRBV30 and TRBJ1-6, the full variable domain is SQTIHQWPATLVQPVGSPLSLECTVEGTSNPNLYWYRQAAGRGLQLLFYSVGIGQISSEVPQNLSASRPQDRQFILSSKKLLLSDSGFYLCAWSLGGSYNSPLHFGNGTRLTVT.

The chain is built from TRBV7-6 and TRBJ1-1, with unresolved D. Germline CDR1 reads SGHVS; CDR2 reads FNYEAQ. The V end lost 5 bases, the J end lost 1 base, and 8 bases lay between the germline ends. This CDR3 comprises 13 residues. CDR3 protein: CASSLRQNTEAFF. The CDR3, as DNA: TGTGCCAGCAGCCTGCGACAGAACACTGAAGCTTTCTTT.

This clone has just one count. V is TRBV9 and J is TRBJ2-3, with D perhaps matching TRBD2 (5 bases). From germline, CDR1 is SGDLS and CDR2 YYNGEE. CDR3 length: 15 amino acids. Trimming took 0 bases from V and 0 from J, leaving 8 bases between them. The CDR3 sequence: CASSVALASTDTQYF. The DNA for the CDR3 is TGTGCCAGCAGCGTAGCTTTAGCGAGCACAGATACGCAGTATTTT.

The CDR3 protein is CASSQEYTQYF. The CDR3 DNA is TGCGCCAGCAGCCAAGAGTATACGCAGTATTTT. The genes are TRBV5-1 and TRBJ2-3; D remains unclear. Germline CDR1 is SGHRS and CDR2 is YFSETQ. V was shortened by 4 bases and J by 7 bases, with 7 bases between the two germline ends. This CDR3 comprises 11 residues.

About this clone: Other DNA sequences in this sample translate to the same CDR3. This chain connects TRBV18 to TRBJ2-1, with D perhaps matching TRBD1 (6 bases). The CDR3 totals 13 residues. Germline CDR1 and CDR2: KGHSH and LQKENI. Trimming stripped 3 bases from V and 5 bases from J, with 8 bases between. This CDR3 reads CASSPPGDNEQFF. The CDR3 DNA reads as TGTGCCAGCTCACCGCCAGGGGACAATGAGCAGTTCTTC.

The J gene is TRBJ2-3, the V gene TRBV9; D might be TRBD1 or TRBD2, each matching 6 bases. The V gene's germline CDR1 is SGDLS and CDR2 YYNGEE. The CDR3 covers 15 residues. Trimming removed 0 bases from V and 9 bases from J, with 17 bases in between. The CDR3 DNA follows: TGTGCCAGCAGCGTAGCTTCGGGGGCTCAGGAGACGCAGTATTTT. It yields the protein CASSVASGAQETQYF.

The V gene is TRBV7-9, the J gene TRBJ2-5; D possibly corresponds to TRBD2 (5 bases). Germline loops: CDR1 SEHNR, CDR2 FQNEAQ (reference sequence). Trimming removed 3 bases at V and 2 bases at J, with 10 bases between. This CDR3 region has 14 residues. In DNA, the CDR3 is TGTGCCAGCAGCTTGGACGGACTGCAAGAGACCCAGTACTTC. Translated, it gives CASSLDGLQETQYF.

The chain is built from TRBV10-3 and TRBJ2-7; 9 nucleotides align to TRBD1. The V gene end was trimmed by 2 bases and the J gene end by 2 bases; junction bases not matched to a gene: 10. Germline assignment: CDR1 ENHRY and CDR2 SYGVKD. This CDR3 is 17 amino acids long. The CDR3 DNA reads TGTGCCATCAGTGAGCCTGGACAGGGGCGCGCACCCTACGAGCAGTACTTC. Its translation: CAISEPGQGRAPYEQYF.

DNA of the CDR3: TGTGCCAGCAGCTTTAGCGGGAGTTTGAATCCAGATACGCAGTATTTT. Its protein product is CASSFSGSLNPDTQYF. The chain combines TRBV11-3 with TRBJ2-3; TRBD2 matches 9 bases. CDR3 length equals 16 residues. In germline, CDR1 is SGHNT, CDR2 YENEEA. The V gene end was trimmed by 3 bases and the J gene end by 4 bases; junction bases not matched to a gene: 8. The full variable domain, its missing parts supplied by reference TRBV11-3 and TRBJ2-3, is EAGVVQSPRYKIIEKKQPVAFWCNPISGHNTLYWYLQNLGQGPELLIRYENEEAVDDSQLPKDRFSAERLKGVDSTLKIQPAELGDSAVYLCASSFSGSLNPDTQYFGPGTRLTVL.

The chain links TRBV11-3 to TRBJ2-2, with D possibly matching TRBD1 (6 bases). The CDR3 contains 14 residues. Trimming pared 8 bases from V and 1 base from J, leaving 11 bases between. Germline CDR1 reads SGHNT; CDR2 reads YENEEA. In DNA, the CDR3 is TGTGCCAGCGGACAGTACTTGAACACCGGGGAGCTGTTTTTT. Amino acids: CASGQYLNTGELFF.

V gene TRBV13 combines with J gene TRBJ2-1; the match to TRBD2 covers 16 bases. From germline, CDR1 is PRHDT and CDR2 FYEKMQ (reference sequence). The CDR3 is 15 amino acids. With V trimmed by 5 bases and J by 10 bases, 5 bases remained unmatched. In nucleotides, the CDR3 is TGTGCCAGCAGCCAGGGACTAGCGGGAGGGGGCGAGCAGTTCTTC. Translating gives CASSQGLAGGGEQFF.

V gene TRBV6-6 combines with J gene TRBJ1-2, with D tentatively TRBD1 (6 bases). In germline, CDR1 is MNHNY, CDR2 SVGAGI (reference sequence). The CDR3 is 14 residues long. Trimming stripped 5 bases from V and 2 bases from J, with 12 bases between. The CDR3 DNA reads as TGTGCCAGCAGTCCCTCTGACAGGAACTATGGCTACACCTTC. As protein: CASSPSDRNYGYTF.

The chain combines TRBV11-2 with TRBJ2-5, with D possibly being TRBD1 or TRBD2 (5 bases each). V lost 10 bases and J 7 bases, leaving 22 bases between the germline ends. Germline loops: CDR1 SGHAT, CDR2 FQNNGV. The CDR3 loop spans 14 amino acids. This chain's CDR3 is CATQPWGRGGTQYF. The CDR3 DNA reads as TGTGCCACCCAGCCCTGGGGACGAGGTGGGACCCAGTACTTC. The full variable domain, its missing parts supplied by reference TRBV11-2 and TRBJ2-5, is EAGVAQSPRYKIIEKRQSVAFWCNPISGHATLYWYQQILGQGPKLLIQFQNNGVVDDSQLPKDRFSAERLKGVDSTLKIQPAKLEDSAVYLCATQPWGRGGTQYFGPGTRLLVL.

This chain joins TRBV6-6 and TRBJ1-3, with D tentatively TRBD1 (5 bases). Germline V CDR1 and CDR2: MNHNY, SVGAGI (reference sequence). Trimming stripped 0 bases from V and 11 bases from J, with 17 bases between. The CDR3 is made up of 15 amino acids. CDR3 region: CASSYSRGRRTAIYF. The CDR3 bases are TGTGCCAGCAGTTACTCGAGGGGCCGCAGAACAGCCATATATTTT.